This T cell receptor (beta chain) emerged from a study of blood T cell repertoires in COVID-19. Across the whole study: From the United States, Italy and Spain came samples of acute and convalescent COVID-19. Sources were T cells, B-cell-depleted T cells, or PBMCs; the material itself was cDNA or gDNA.

Only in-frame clones appear in the TCRdb table, and some are missing; sequencing was by immunoSEQ multiplex PCR. The sample has approximately 130,000 clones, more than 70% seen once. Trimming at V came to 0 bases and at J to 1 base, leaving 7 bases not matched to a gene. The CDR3 extends over 20 amino acids. Per the germline V gene, CDR1 is LGHNA and CDR2 is YSLEER. The source is an elderly man with active or convalescent COVID-19. The sequencing sample was made of peripheral blood. This chain joins TRBV4-3 and TRBJ2-6; TRBD2 matches 12 bases. CDR3 coding DNA: TGCGCCAGCAGCCAAGAGTGGCTAGCGGGGGGGTGGTCTGGGGCCAACGTCCTGACTTTC. It yields the protein CASSQEWLAGGWSGANVLTF.